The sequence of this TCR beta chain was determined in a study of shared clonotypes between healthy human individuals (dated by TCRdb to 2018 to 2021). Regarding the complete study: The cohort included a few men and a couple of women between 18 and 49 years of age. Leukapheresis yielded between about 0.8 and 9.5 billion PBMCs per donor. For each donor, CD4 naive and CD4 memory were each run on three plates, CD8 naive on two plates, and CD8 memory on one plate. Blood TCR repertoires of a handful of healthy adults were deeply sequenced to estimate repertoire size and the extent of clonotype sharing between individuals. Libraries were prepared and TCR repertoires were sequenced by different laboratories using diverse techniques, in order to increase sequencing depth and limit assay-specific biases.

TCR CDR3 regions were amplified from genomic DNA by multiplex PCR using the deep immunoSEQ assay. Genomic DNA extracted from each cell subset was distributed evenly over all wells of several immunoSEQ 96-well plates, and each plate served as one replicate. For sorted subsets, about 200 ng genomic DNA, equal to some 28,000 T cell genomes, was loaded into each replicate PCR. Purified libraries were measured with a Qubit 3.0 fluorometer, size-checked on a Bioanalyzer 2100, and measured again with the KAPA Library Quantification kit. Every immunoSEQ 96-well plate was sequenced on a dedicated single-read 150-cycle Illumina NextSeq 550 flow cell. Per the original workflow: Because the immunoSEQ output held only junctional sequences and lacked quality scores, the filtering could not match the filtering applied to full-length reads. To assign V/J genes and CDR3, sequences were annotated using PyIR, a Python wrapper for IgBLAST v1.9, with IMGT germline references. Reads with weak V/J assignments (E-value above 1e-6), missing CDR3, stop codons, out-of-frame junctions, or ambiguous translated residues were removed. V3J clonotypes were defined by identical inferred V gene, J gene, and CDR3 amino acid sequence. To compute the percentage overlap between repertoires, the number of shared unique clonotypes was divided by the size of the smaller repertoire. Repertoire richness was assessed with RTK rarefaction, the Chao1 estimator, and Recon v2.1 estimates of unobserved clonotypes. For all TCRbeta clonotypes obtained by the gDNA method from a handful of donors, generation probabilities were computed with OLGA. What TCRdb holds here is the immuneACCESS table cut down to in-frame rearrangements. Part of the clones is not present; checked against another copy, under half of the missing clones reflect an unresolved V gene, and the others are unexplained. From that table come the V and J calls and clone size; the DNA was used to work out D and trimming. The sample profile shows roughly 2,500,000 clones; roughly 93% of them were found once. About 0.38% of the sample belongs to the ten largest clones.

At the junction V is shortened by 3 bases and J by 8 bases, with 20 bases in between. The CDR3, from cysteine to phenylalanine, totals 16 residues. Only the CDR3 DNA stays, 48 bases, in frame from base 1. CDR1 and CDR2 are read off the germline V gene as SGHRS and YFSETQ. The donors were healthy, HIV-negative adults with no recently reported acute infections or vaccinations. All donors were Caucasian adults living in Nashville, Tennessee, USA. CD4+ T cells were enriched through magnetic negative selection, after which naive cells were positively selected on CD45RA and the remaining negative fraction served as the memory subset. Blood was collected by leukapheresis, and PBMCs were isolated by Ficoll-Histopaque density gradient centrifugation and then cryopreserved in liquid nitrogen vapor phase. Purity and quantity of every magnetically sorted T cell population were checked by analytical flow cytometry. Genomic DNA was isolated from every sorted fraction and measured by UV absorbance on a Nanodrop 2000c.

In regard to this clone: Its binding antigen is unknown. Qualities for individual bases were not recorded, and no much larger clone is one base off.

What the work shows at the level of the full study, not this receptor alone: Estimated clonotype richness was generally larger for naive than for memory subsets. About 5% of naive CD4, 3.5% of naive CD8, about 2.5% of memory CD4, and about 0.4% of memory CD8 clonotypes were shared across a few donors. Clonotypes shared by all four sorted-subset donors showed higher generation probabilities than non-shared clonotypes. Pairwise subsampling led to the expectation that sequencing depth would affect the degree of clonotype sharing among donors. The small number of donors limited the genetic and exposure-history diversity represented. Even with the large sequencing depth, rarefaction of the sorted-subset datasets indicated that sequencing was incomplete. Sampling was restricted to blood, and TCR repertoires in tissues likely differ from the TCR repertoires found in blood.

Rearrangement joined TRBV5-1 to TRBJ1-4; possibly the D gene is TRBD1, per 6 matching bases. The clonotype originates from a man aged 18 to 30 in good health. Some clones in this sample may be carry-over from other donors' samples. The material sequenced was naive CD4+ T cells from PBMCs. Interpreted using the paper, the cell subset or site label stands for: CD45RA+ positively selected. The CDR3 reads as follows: CASSYSTGAKVEKLFF. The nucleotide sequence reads TGCGCCAGCAGCTACTCGACAGGAGCCAAAGTCGAAAAACTGTTTTTT.